The clone carrying this T cell receptor beta chain came up a few times. Authors' methods: Nucleated cell counts were estimated from reference gene primer amplification. Assay used: immunoSEQ multiplex PCR; TCRdb lists only in-frame clones, some missing. The DNA gave D and trimming, while V, J and clone size come from that table. The table has roughly 350,000 clones, under 95% seen once; the top ten hold around 3.5%. These data belong to a study of blood T cell repertoires in COVID-19. As for the study in general: The origin of the acute and convalescent COVID-19 samples was the United States, Italy and Spain. PBMCs, B-cell-depleted T cells, or T cells provided the cDNA or gDNA that made up the material.

The CDR3 extends over 15 amino acids. The V segment lost 7 bases and the J segment 7 bases; nucleotides outside the gene matches: 7. Germline V lookup: CDR1 WSHSY, CDR2 SAAADI. This chain joins TRBV10-2 and TRBJ2-2; 12 bases line up with TRBD2. The clonotype originates from a woman between 18 and 29 years old who had recovered from COVID-19. Material: peripheral blood. The chain's CDR3 is CASMLAGGPSGELFF. CDR3 nucleotides: TGCGCCAGCATGCTAGCGGGAGGGCCGAGCGGGGAGCTGTTTTTT.